This note documents a single T cell receptor beta chain sequence. Its specificity is not known. Only in-frame clones appear in the TCRdb table, and some are missing; sequencing was by immunoSEQ multiplex PCR. This sample has 110,000 to 150,000 clones; 80% to 90% occur once, and the top ten carry roughly 8%. Germline CDR1 reads SGHTS; CDR2 reads YDEGEE. V shed 2 bases and J shed 5 bases, with 7 bases lying between them. There are 12 residues in the CDR3. The sample comes from a study of T cell responses to AZD1222 COVID-19 vaccine. Study in general: Second-dose schedules of about 4 or about 12 weeks were combined. General study points: Unmutated variant regions are reportedly targeted by nearly half of spike-specific TCRs. CD4 TCRs covered the whole spike, strongest at regions 160-218 and 743-854.

The source of this sequence is an adult in good health. The V and J genes are TRBV5-8 and TRBJ1-1, with D perhaps TRBD1 (6 bases). Specimen: peripheral blood, collected on day 0 of AZD1222 vaccination. In DNA, the CDR3 is TGTGCCAGCAGCTTTAGGGGGACTGAAGCTTTCTTT. Translating it yields CASSFRGTEAFF.